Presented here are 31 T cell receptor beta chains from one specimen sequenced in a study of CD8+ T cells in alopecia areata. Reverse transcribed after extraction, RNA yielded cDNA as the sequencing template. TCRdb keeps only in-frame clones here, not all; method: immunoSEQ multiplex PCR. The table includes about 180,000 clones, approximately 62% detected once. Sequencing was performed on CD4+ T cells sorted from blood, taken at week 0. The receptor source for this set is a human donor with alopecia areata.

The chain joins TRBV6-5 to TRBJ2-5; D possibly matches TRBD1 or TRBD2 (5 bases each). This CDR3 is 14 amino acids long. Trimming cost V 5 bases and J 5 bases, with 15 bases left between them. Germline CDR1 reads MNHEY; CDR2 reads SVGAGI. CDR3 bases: TGTGCCAGCAGTCTGGGGACCCCCGGGGAGACCCAGTACTTC. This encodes CASSLGTPGETQYF.

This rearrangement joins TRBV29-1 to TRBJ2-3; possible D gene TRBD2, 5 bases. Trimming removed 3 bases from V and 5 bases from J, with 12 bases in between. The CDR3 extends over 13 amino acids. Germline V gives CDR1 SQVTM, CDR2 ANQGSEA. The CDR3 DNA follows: TGCAGCGTTGACGGGAAGGGTGGAGATACGCAGTATTTT. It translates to CSVDGKGGDTQYF.

CDR3 protein: CASSPSAGANVLTF. In nucleotides, the CDR3 is TGCGCCAGCAGTCCTTCCGCTGGGGCCAACGTCCTGACTTTC. The chain combines TRBV5-1 with TRBJ2-6; D ambiguous. Trimming cost V 5 bases and J 2 bases, with 8 bases left between them. The CDR3 extends over 14 amino acids. Looked up from germline, CDR1 is SGHRS and CDR2 is YFSETQ.

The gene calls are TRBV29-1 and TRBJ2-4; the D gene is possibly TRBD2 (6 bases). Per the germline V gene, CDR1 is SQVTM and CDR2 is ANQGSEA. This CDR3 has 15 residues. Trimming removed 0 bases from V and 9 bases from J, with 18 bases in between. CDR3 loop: CSVEDGGTSFSIQYF. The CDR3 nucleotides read TGCAGCGTTGAAGATGGGGGGACCTCCTTCAGCATTCAGTACTTC.

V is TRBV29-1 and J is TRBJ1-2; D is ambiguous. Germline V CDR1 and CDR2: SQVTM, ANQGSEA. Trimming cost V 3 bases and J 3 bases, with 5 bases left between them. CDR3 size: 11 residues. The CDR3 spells CSVDLYYGYTF. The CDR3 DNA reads TGCAGCGTTGATTTATACTATGGCTACACCTTC.

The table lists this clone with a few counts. CDR3 region: CASSRSGQDSYEQYF. CDR3 nucleotide sequence: TGCGCCAGCAGCCGGTCGGGACAAGACTCCTACGAGCAGTACTTC. This chain links TRBV4-3 with TRBJ2-7; TRBD1 might be the D (6 bases). The CDR3 spans 15 residues. Trimming took off 4 bases at V and 0 bases at J, with 13 bases between the two ends. Germline V lookup: CDR1 LGHNA, CDR2 YSLEER.

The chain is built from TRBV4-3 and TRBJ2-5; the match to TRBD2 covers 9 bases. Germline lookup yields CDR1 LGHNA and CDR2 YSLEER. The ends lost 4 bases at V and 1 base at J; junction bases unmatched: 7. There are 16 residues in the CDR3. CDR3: CASSRQAGGSQETQYF. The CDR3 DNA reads TGCGCCAGCAGCCGGCAAGCGGGGGGCTCCCAAGAGACCCAGTACTTC.

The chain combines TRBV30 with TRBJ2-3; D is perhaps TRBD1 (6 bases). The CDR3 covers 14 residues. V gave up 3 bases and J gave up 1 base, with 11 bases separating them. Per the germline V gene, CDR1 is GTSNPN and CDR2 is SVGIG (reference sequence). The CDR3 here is CAWSLTGRTDTQYF. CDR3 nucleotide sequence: TGTGCCTGGAGCTTGACAGGACGCACAGATACGCAGTATTTT.

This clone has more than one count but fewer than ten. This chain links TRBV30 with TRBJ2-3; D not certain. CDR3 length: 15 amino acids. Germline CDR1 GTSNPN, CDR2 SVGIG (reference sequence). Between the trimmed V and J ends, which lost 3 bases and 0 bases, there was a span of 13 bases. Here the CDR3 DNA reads TGTGCCTGGAGCCCGGCGCGCTCTAGCACAGATACGCAGTATTTT. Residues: CAWSPARSSTDTQYF.

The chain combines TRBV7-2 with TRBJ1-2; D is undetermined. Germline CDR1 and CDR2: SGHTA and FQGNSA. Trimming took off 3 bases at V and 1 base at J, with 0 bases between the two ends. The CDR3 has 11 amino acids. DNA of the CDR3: TGTGCCAGCAGCTTTAACTATGGCTACACCTTC. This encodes CASSFNYGYTF.

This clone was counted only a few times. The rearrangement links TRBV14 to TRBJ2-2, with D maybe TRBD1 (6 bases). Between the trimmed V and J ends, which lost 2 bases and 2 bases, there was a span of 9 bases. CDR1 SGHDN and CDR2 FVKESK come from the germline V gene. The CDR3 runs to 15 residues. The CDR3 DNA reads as TGTGCCAGCAGCCAACTGGGACACAACACCGGGGAGCTGTTTTTT. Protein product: CASSQLGHNTGELFF. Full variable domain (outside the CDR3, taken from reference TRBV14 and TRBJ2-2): EAGVTQFPSHSVIEKGQTVTLRCDPISGHDNLYWYRRVMGKEIKFLLHFVKESKQDESGMPNNRFLAERTGGTYSTLKVQPAELEDSGVYFCASSQLGHNTGELFFGEGSRLTVL.

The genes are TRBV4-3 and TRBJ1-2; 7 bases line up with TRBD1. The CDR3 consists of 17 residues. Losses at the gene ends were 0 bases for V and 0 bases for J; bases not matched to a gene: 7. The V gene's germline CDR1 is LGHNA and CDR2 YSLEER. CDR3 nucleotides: TGCGCCAGCAGCCAAGATTTCCAGGGGGGAGCTAACTATGGCTACACCTTC. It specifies CASSQDFQGGANYGYTF.

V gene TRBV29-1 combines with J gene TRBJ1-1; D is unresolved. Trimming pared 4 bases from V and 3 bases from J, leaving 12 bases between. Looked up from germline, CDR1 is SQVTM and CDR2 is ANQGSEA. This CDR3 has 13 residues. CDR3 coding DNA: TGCAGCGTTGTAGACGGCTACCACACTGAAGCTTTCTTT. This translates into CSVVDGYHTEAFF.

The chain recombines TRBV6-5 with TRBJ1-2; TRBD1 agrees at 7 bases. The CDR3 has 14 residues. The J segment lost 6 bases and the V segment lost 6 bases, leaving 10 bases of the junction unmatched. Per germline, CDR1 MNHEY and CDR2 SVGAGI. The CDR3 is CASSRRQGVDGYTF. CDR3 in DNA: TGTGCCAGCAGCCGACGACAGGGAGTAGATGGCTACACCTTC.

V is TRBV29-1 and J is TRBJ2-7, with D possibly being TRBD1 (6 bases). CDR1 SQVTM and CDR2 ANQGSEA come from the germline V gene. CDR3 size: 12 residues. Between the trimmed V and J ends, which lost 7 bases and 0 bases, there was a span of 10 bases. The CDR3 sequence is CSGRTDSYEQYF. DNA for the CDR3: TGCAGCGGACGGACAGACTCCTACGAGCAGTACTTC.

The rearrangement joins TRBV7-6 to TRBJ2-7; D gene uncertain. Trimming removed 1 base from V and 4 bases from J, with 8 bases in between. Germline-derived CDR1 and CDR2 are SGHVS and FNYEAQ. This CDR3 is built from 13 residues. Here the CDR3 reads CASSLEAQYEQYF. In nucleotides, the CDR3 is TGTGCCAGCAGCTTAGAGGCGCAATACGAGCAGTACTTC. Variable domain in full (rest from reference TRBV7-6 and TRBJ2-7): GAGVSQSPRYKVTKRGQDVALRCDPISGHVSLYWYRQALGQGPEFLTYFNYEAQQDKSGLPNDRFSAERPEGSISTLTIQRTEQRDSAMYRCASSLEAQYEQYFGPGTRLTVT.

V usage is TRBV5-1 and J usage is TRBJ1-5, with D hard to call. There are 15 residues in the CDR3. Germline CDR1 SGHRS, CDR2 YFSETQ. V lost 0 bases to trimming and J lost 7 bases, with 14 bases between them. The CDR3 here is CASSLDDNVGQPQHF. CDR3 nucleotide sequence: TGCGCCAGCAGCTTGGACGACAATGTAGGCCAGCCCCAGCATTTT.

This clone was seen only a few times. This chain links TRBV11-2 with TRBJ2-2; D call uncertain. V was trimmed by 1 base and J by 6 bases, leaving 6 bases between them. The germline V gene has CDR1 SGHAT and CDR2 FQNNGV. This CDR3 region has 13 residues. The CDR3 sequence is CASSLVLAGELFF. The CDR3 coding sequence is TGTGCCAGCAGCTTAGTGCTAGCCGGGGAGCTGTTTTTT. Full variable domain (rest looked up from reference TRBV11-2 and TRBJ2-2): EAGVAQSPRYKIIEKRQSVAFWCNPISGHATLYWYQQILGQGPKLLIQFQNNGVVDDSQLPKDRFSAERLKGVDSTLKIQPAKLEDSAVYLCASSLVLAGELFFGEGSRLTVL.

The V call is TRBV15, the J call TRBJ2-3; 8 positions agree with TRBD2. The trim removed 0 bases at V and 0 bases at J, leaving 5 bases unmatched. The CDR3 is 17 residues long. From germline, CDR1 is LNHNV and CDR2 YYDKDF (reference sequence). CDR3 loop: CATSRDNSGVSTDTQYF. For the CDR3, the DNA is TGTGCCACCAGCAGAGATAATAGCGGGGTTAGCACAGATACGCAGTATTTT.

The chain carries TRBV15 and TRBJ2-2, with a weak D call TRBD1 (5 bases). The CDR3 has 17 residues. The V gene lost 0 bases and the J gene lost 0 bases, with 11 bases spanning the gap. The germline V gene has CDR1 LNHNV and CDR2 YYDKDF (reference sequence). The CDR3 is CATSRDLAQANTGELFF. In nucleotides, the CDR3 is TGTGCCACCAGCAGAGATCTGGCACAGGCGAACACCGGGGAGCTGTTTTTT.

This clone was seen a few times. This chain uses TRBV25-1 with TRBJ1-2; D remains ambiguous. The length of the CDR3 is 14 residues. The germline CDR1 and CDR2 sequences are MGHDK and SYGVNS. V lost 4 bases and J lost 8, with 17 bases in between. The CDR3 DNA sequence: TGTGCCAGCAGTGCCGGGATGGGTACCGGCGGCTACACCTTC. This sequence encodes CASSAGMGTGGYTF.

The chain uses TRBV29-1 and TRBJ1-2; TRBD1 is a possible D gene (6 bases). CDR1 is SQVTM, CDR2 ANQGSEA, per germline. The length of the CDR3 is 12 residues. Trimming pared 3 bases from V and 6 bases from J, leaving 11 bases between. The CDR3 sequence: CSVEGHRDGYTF. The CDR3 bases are TGCAGCGTTGAGGGTCACAGGGATGGCTACACCTTC. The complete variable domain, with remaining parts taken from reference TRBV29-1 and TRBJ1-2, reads SAVISQKPSRDICQRGTSLTIQCQVDSQVTMMFWYRQQPGQSLTLIATANQGSEATYESGFVIDKFPISRPNLTFSTLTVSNMSPEDSSIYLCSVEGHRDGYTFGSGTRLTVV.

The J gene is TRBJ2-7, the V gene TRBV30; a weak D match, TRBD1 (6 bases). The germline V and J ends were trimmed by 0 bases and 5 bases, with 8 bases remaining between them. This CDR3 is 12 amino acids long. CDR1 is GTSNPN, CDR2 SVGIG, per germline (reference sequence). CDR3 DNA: TGTGCCTGGAGTGTACAGGGCCACGAGCAGTACTTC. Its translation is CAWSVQGHEQYF.

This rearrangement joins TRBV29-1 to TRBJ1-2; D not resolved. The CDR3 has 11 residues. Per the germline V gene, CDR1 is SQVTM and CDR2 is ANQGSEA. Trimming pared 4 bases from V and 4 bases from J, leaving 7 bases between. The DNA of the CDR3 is TGCAGCGTTGTCGGGCCCTATGGCTACACCTTC. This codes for CSVVGPYGYTF.

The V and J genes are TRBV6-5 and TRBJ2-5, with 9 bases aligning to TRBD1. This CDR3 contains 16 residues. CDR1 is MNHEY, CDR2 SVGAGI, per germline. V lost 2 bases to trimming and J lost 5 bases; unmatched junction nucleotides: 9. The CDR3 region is CASSYTGDRVLETQYF. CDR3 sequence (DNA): TGTGCCAGCAGTTACACGGGGGACAGGGTATTGGAGACCCAGTACTTC.

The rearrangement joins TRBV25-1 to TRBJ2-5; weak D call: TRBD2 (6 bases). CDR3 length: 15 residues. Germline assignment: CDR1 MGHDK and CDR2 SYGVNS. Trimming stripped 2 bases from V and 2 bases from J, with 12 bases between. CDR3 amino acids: CASSERGTLQETQYF. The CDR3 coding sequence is TGTGCCAGCAGTGAACGGGGGACCCTTCAAGAGACCCAGTACTTC.

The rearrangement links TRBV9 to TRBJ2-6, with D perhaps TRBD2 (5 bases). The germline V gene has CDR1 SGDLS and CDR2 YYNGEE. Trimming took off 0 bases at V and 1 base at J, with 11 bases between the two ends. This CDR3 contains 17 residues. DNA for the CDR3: TGTGCCAGCAGCGTAGATCCGGGGAGATCTGGGGCCAACGTCCTGACTTTC. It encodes CASSVDPGRSGANVLTF.

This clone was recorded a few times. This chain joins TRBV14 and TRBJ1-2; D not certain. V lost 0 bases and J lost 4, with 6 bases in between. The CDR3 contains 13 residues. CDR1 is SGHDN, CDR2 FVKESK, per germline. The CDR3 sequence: CASSQDPSYGYTF. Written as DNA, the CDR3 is TGTGCCAGCAGCCAAGACCCAAGCTATGGCTACACCTTC.

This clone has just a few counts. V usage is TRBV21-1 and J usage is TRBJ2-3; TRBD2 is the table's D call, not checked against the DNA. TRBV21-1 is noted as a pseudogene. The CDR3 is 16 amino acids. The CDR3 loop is CASSKLLAGGTDTQYF. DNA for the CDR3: TGTGCCAGCAGCAAACTCCTAGCGGGGGGCACAGATACGCAGTATTTT.

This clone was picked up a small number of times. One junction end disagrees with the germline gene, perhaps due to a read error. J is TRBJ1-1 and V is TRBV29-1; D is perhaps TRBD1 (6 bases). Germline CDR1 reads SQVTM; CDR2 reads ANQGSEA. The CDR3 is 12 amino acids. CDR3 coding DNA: TGCAGCGGTGAACAGGGAGGGCCTGAAGCTTTCTTT. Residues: CSGEQGGPEAFF. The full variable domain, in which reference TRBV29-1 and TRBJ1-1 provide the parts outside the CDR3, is SAVISQKPSRDICQRGTSLTIQCQVDSQVTMMFWYRQQPGQSLTLIATANQGSEATYESGFVIDKFPISRPNLTFSTLTVSNMSPEDSSIYLCSGEQGGPEAFFGQGTRLTVV.

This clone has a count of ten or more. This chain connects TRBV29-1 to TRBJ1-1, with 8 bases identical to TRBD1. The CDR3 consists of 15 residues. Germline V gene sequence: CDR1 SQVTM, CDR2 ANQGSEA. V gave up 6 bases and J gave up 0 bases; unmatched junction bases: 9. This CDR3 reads CSVETGARLNTEAFF. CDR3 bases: TGCAGCGTGGAGACAGGGGCGCGGTTGAACACTGAAGCTTTCTTT.